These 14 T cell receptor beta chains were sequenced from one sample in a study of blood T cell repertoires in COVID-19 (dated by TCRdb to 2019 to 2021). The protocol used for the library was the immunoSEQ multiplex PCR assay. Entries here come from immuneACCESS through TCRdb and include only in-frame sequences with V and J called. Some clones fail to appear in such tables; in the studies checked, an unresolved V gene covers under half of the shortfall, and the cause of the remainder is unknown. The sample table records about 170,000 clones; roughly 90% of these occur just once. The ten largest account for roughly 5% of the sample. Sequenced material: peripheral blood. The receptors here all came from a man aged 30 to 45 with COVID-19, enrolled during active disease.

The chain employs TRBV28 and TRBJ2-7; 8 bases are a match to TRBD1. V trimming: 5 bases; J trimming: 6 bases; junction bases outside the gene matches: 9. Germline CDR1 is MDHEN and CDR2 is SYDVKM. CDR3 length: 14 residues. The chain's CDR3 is CASSTAQGDVEQYF. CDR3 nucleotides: TGTGCCAGCAGTACCGCACAGGGGGACGTCGAGCAGTACTTC.

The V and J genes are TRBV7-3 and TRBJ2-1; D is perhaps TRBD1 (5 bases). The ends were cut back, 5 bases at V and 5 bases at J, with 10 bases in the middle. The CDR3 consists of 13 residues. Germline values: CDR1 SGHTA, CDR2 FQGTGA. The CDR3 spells CASSLLRDNEQFF. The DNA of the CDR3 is TGTGCCAGCAGCCTGCTCAGGGACAATGAGCAGTTCTTC. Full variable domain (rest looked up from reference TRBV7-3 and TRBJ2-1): GAGVSQTPSNKVTEKGKYVELRCDPISGHTALYWYRQSLGQGPEFLIYFQGTGAADDSGLPNDRFFAVRPEGSVSTLKIQRTERGDSAVYLCASSLLRDNEQFFGPGTRLTVL.

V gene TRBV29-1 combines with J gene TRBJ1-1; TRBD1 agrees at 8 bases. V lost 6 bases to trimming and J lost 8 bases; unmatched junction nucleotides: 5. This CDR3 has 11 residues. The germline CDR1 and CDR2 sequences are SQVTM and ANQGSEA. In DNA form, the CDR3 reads TGCAGCGTGAGGACAGGGAGGGAAGCTTTCTTT. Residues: CSVRTGREAFF.

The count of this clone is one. CDR3 residues: CASSLIPGQGGGEQFF. In DNA form, the CDR3 reads TGTGCCAGCAGCTTAATCCCGGGACAGGGAGGAGGTGAGCAGTTCTTC. This sequence joins TRBV7-3 and TRBJ2-1; 9 nucleotides align to TRBD1. V shed 1 base and J 9 bases; nucleotides not matched to a gene: 10. From germline, CDR1 is SGHTA and CDR2 FQGTGA. This CDR3 has 16 residues.

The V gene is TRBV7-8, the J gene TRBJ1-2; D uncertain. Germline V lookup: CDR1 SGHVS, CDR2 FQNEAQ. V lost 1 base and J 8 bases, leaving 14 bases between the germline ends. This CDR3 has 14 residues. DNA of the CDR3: TGTGCCAGCAGCTTAGACAGTACCCTCCTAGGCTACACCTTC. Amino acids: CASSLDSTLLGYTF.

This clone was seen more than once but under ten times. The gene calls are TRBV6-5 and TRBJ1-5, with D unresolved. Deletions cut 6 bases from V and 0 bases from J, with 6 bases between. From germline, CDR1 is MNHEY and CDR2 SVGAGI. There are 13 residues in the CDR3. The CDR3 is CASRSYSNQPQHF. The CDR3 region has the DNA TGTGCCAGCAGGAGTTATAGCAATCAGCCCCAGCATTTT.

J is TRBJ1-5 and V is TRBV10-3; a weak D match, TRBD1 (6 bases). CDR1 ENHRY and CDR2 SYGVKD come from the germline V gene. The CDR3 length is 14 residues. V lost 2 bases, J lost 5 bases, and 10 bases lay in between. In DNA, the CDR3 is TGTGCCATCAGTGAGACAGGGAAGGATCAGCCCCAGCATTTT. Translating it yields CAISETGKDQPQHF.

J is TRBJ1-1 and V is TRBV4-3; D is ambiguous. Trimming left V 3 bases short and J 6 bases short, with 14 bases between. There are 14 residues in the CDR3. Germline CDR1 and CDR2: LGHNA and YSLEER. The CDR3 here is CASSHIKGRPEAFF. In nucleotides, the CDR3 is TGCGCCAGCAGCCATATAAAAGGGAGGCCTGAAGCTTTCTTT.

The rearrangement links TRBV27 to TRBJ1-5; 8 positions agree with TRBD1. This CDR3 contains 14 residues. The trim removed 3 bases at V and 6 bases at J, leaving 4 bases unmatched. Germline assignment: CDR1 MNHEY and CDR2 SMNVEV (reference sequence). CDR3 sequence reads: CASSLLGQGQPQHF. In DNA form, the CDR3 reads TGTGCCAGCAGTTTGCTAGGACAGGGTCAGCCCCAGCATTTT.

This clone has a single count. CDR3 sequence (DNA): TGTGCCAGCAGTGATAAAGACAGGGTAGATTCGTTCGGCTACACCTTC. Translated: CASSDKDRVDSFGYTF. The chain employs TRBV2 and TRBJ1-2; 7 positions agree with TRBD1. The ends lost 3 bases at V and 8 bases at J; junction bases unmatched: 15. Germline V gene data show CDR1 as SNHLY and CDR2 as FYNNEI. The CDR3 has 16 residues.

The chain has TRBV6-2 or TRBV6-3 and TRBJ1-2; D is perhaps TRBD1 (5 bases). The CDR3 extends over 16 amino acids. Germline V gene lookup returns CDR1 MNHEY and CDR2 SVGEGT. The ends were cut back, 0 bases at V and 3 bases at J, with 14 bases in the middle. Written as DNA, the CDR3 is TGTGCCAGCAGTTACTCGCAGTCAGGGTACGACTATGGCTACACCTTC. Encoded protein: CASSYSQSGYDYGYTF.

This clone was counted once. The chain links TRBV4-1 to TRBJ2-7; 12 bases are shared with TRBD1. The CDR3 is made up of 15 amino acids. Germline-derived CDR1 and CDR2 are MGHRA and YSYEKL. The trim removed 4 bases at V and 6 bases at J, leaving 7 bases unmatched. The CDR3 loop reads CASSLRDRGLGEQYF. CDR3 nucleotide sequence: TGCGCCAGCAGCCTCCGGGACAGGGGGCTCGGCGAGCAGTACTTC.

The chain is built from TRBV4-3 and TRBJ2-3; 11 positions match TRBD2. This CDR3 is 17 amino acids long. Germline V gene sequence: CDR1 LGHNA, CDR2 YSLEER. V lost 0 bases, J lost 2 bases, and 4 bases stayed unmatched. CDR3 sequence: CASSQDQLAGVTDTQYF. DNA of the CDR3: TGCGCCAGCAGCCAAGATCAACTAGCGGGAGTCACAGATACGCAGTATTTT.

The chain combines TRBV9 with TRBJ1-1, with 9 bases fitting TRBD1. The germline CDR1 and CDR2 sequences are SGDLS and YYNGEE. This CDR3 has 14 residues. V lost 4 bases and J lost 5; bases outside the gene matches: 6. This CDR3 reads CASSQTGGRTEAFF. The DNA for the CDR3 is TGTGCCAGCAGCCAGACAGGGGGAAGGACTGAAGCTTTCTTT.